This entry lists 5 T cell receptor beta chains sequenced from one sample in a study of cytomegalovirus exposure and HLA in healthy donors. This PCR relied on a set of 60 Vbeta primers and 13 Jbeta primers. The table came from immunoSEQ multiplex PCR; TCRdb's copy has only in-frame clones and leaves some out. Seen here are 93,000 or so clones, approximately 64% observed once, and the top ten hold 2.5% to 4%. Material: PBMCs. Receptors were obtained from a woman between 45 and 60 years old in good health and CMV-seronegative.

This clone appeared once. The genes are TRBV7-8 and TRBJ1-1, with D maybe TRBD1 (5 bases). Trimming cost V 5 bases and J 1 base, with 5 bases left between them. The CDR3 has 12 amino acids. Looked up from germline, CDR1 is SGHVS and CDR2 is FQNEAQ. The CDR3 region is CASSTGNTEAFF. The CDR3, as DNA: TGTGCCAGCAGCACAGGGAACACTGAAGCTTTCTTT.

The CDR3 is CASSIRGVSYNEQFF. CDR3 nucleotide sequence: TGTGCCAGTAGTATACGAGGAGTAAGCTACAATGAGCAGTTCTTC. This sequence joins TRBV19 and TRBJ2-1; no firm D call. Germline CDR1 reads LNHDA; CDR2 reads SQIVND (reference sequence). The CDR3 is 15 residues long. V lost 2 bases and J lost 3, with 11 bases in between.

This clone occurred a few times. The rearrangement uses TRBV5-1 and TRBJ2-2, with TRBD1 as a possible D gene (5 bases). Germline CDR1 and CDR2: SGHRS and YFSETQ. V gave up 4 bases and J gave up 4 bases, with 8 bases separating them. This CDR3 has 13 amino acids. DNA for the CDR3: TGCGCCAGCAGCCTAGGGGTCACCGGGGAGCTGTTTTTT. It encodes CASSLGVTGELFF.

This chain uses TRBV29-1 with TRBJ2-2; perhaps TRBD2 as D (5 bases). V lost 5 bases to trimming and J lost 1 base, with 8 bases between them. Germline V gene sequence: CDR1 SQVTM, CDR2 ANQGSEA. This CDR3 region has 13 residues. As DNA, the CDR3 is TGCAGCGTTCTGGGGAGGAACACCGGGGAGCTGTTTTTT. It is translated as CSVLGRNTGELFF.

The chain combines TRBV9 with TRBJ2-3; TRBD1 is a possible D gene (5 bases). Trimming cost V 0 bases and J 1 base, with 6 bases left between them. The length of the CDR3 is 14 residues. Germline assignment: CDR1 SGDLS and CDR2 YYNGEE. The CDR3 loop is CASSVEGGTDTQYF. CDR3 sequence (DNA): TGTGCCAGCAGCGTAGAAGGGGGCACAGATACGCAGTATTTT.